The rows below give T cell receptor beta chains drawn from one sample of a study of blood T cell repertoires in COVID-19. Generated by immunoSEQ multiplex PCR, the TCRdb table keeps only in-frame clones and is missing some. This table holds approximately 290,000 clones, 85% to 90% found once. The sample consisted of peripheral blood. The source is a woman aged 30 to 39 with COVID-19, enrolled during active disease. Both conserved end residues are part of each CDR3. A D gene is named only where the DNA matches it firmly. Some rows mark clone size as missing; the rest say once, few, many or name a class of expanded clone.

D gene	J gene	clone size	V gene	CDR3 DNA	CDR3 protein
TRBD2	TRBJ2-3	.	TRBV11-2	TGTGCCAGCAGACGACCGGGACTAGTCGGAGATACGCAGTATTTT	CASRRPGLVGDTQYF
TRBD2	TRBJ2-7	.	TRBV5-4	TGTGCCAGCAGCCCCAAGACTAGCGCGGAATACGAGCAGTACTTC	CASSPKTSAEYEQYF
.	TRBJ1-1	.	TRBV2	TGTGCCAGCAGGTCGGAGGGGACTGAAGCTTTCTTT	CASRSEGTEAFF
TRBD1	TRBJ2-5	.	TRBV27	TGTGCCAGCACCGTCGTGGCAGGGGGTCAAGAGACCCAGTACTTC	CASTVVAGGQETQYF
.	TRBJ1-1	many	TRBV19	TGTGCCAGTAGTATAGGAGGGGGCACTGAAGCTTTCTTT	CASSIGGGTEAFF
.	TRBJ1-3	.	TRBV25-1	TGTGCCAGCAGTGAGGGGGACACTCCCGGAAACACCATATATTTT	CASSEGDTPGNTIYF
TRBD1	TRBJ1-4	.	TRBV28	TGTGCCAGCAGTTTAGGGACAGGGGCAACTAATGAAAAACTGTTTTTT	CASSLGTGATNEKLFF
.	TRBJ1-2	.	TRBV5-1	TGCGCCAGCAGCTTGGCCGCAGGGATGTATGGCTACACCTTC	CASSLAAGMYGYTF
TRBD1	TRBJ2-7	.	TRBV7-9	TGTGCCAGCAGCTTAGGGGGGACAGGGTCCCCATACGAGCAGTACTTC	CASSLGGTGSPYEQYF
.	TRBJ1-1	.	TRBV6-5	TGTGCCAGCAGTTACGGCGGGGGGGGCACTGAAGCTTTCTTT	CASSYGGGGTEAFF
.	TRBJ1-5	once	TRBV4-1	TGCGCCAGCAGCCAAGTTCAACAGATTAATCAGCCCCAGCATTTT	CASSQVQQINQPQHF
TRBD1	TRBJ2-1	.	TRBV6-4	TGTGCCAGCAGTTCCGGGACAGGGACCTACAATGAGCAGTTCTTC	CASSSGTGTYNEQFF
.	TRBJ1-3	once	TRBV29-1	TGCAGCGGCGGAGGGGCAGGAAACACCATATATTTT	CSGGGAGNTIYF
.	TRBJ2-3	.	TRBV15	TGTGCCACCAGCAGAGATTTCACGGGAGATACGCAGTATTTT	CATSRDFTGDTQYF
.	TRBJ1-2	.	TRBV9	TGTGCCAGCAGCGCGACAGCCTCCTATGGCTACACCTTC	CASSATASYGYTF
.	TRBJ2-7	many	TRBV6-5	TGTGCCAGCAGTTTACAGGGCCTGGGGTCCTACGAGCAGTACTTC	CASSLQGLGSYEQYF
.	TRBJ2-7	.	TRBV5-6	TGTGCCAGCAGCTTATACCTACTAGAAAAATACGAGCAGTACTTC	CASSLYLLEKYEQYF
.	TRBJ1-2	.	TRBV5-6	TGTGCCAGCAGCTCAACTGGCAGGACAGCCTTTTATGGCTACACCTTC	CASSSTGRTAFYGYTF
TRBD1	TRBJ1-5	.	TRBV19	TGTGCCAGTAGTATGGCAGGGGGTAGCAATCAGCCCCAGCATTTT	CASSMAGGSNQPQHF
TRBD2	TRBJ2-5	.	TRBV5-5	TGTGCCAGCAGCTTCCCCCTAGCGGGGGCTCAAGAGACCCAGTACTTC	CASSFPLAGAQETQYF
.	TRBJ1-2	.	TRBV19	TGTGCCAGTAGTTGGCAGTACCAGGGTAATGGCTACACCTTC	CASSWQYQGNGYTF
.	TRBJ1-2	.	TRBV5-1	TGCGCCAGCAGCGTAAAACCCGGACAGTCAGCTAACTATGGCTACACCTTC	CASSVKPGQSANYGYTF
.	TRBJ1-4	.	TRBV5-1	TGCGCCAGCAGCTTGGCCCCGGGGAATGAAAAACTGTTTTTT	CASSLAPGNEKLFF
.	TRBJ1-6	.	TRBV19	TGTGCCAGTAGTATAGTCGCAGGAGGGTATTCACCCCTCCACTTT	CASSIVAGGYSPLHF
.	TRBJ2-7	.	TRBV27	TGTGCCAGCAGTTTAACTGCTAGCGTAAATGAGCAGTACTTC	CASSLTASVNEQYF
.	TRBJ2-2	.	TRBV10-3	TGTGCCATCAAAAGGACAGAGGTCACCGGGGAGCTGTTTTTT	CAIKRTEVTGELFF
.	TRBJ2-3	.	TRBV2	TGTGCCGTCCTTTCAGGGACAGATACGCAGTATTTT	CAVLSGTDTQYF
.	TRBJ2-1	.	TRBV19	TGTGCCAGTAGTACCCTTTACAATGAGCAGTTCTTC	CASSTLYNEQFF
.	TRBJ2-1	.	TRBV6-4	TGTGCCAGCAGTTTACAGGGTCTGAGCTCCTACAATGAGCAGTTCTTC	CASSLQGLSSYNEQFF
TRBD2	TRBJ2-5	.	TRBV6-5	TGTGCCAGCAGTTACACGGGGGGGCCGGGGGAGACCCAGTACTTC	CASSYTGGPGETQYF
.	TRBJ1-5	.	TRBV6-5	TGTGCCAGCAGTTACAGCTATAATCAGCCCCAGCATTTT	CASSYSYNQPQHF
.	TRBJ1-5	.	TRBV4-1	TGCGCCAGCAGCCAAGGGAGCAGCAATCAGCCCCAGCATTTT	CASSQGSSNQPQHF
.	TRBJ2-3	.	TRBV6-5	TGTGCCGGAGATTCGGCTGGCACAGATACGCAGTATTTT	CAGDSAGTDTQYF
.	TRBJ2-5	.	TRBV27	TGTGCCAGCAGTCCGTTACTAGAATCCCGACAAGAGACCCAGTACTTC	CASSPLLESRQETQYF
.	TRBJ1-4	.	TRBV19	TGTGCCAGTAGAAAACCAGGGGTCCCTAATGAAAAACTGTTTTTT	CASRKPGVPNEKLFF
TRBD2	TRBJ2-7	.	TRBV7-6	TGTGCCAGCAGCTTAAGGTGGGCTAGCGGGGTCGTCGAGCAGTACTTC	CASSLRWASGVVEQYF
.	TRBJ1-2	.	TRBV7-8	TGTGCCAGCAGCTCAGGGCAACAGCAGAACTATGGCTACACCTTC	CASSSGQQQNYGYTF
TRBD1	TRBJ1-4	once	TRBV15	TGTGCCACCAGCACTCGACAGGGCGTTAATGAAAAACTGTTTTTT	CATSTRQGVNEKLFF
TRBD1	TRBJ1-1	.	TRBV5-1	TGCGCCAGCAGCTTGGGGGACAGGGGAAGTGAAGCTTTCTTT	CASSLGDRGSEAFF
.	TRBJ1-1	.	TRBV19	TGTGCCAGTTCACCCCCCGGGACTGAAGCTTTCTTT	CASSPPGTEAFF
.	TRBJ1-6	.	TRBV6-2/TRBV6-3	TGTGCCAGCAGTCTAAGTCCCCCGGGATGGTCCTATAATTCACCCCTCCACTTT	CASSLSPPGWSYNSPLHF
TRBD2	TRBJ2-3	.	TRBV7-2	TGTGCCAGCAGCCAACCGGGGACTAGCTATTATGAGCAGTATTTT	CASSQPGTSYYEQYF
.	TRBJ1-1	.	TRBV28	TGTGCCAGCACATTGCGGGCGAACACTGAAGCTTTCTTT	CASTLRANTEAFF
.	TRBJ1-5	.	TRBV6-1	TGTGCCAGCAGTGCGACAGTTCAAGCGCCCTTGGTCTCTCAGCCCCAGCATTTT	CASSATVQAPLVSQPQHF
.	TRBJ1-1	.	TRBV6-5	TGTGCCAGCAGTTACTCAGGGGTCCTGAACACTGAAGCTTTCTTT	CASSYSGVLNTEAFF
.	TRBJ2-7	.	TRBV19	TGTGCCAGTAGTCCTAGGGGCCCCTCTTACGAGCAGTACTTC	CASSPRGPSYEQYF
TRBD2	TRBJ2-4	once	TRBV29-1	TGCAGCGTGGAGGGGACTAGCGGGGGGATCACAAACATTCAGTACTTC	CSVEGTSGGITNIQYF
.	TRBJ2-2	few	TRBV10-1	TGCGCCAGCAGTGAGTCGTCGCAGGACACCGGGGAGCTGTTTTTT	CASSESSQDTGELFF
.	TRBJ2-7	.	TRBV3-1/TRBV3-2	TGTGCCAGCAGCCAAGGTCTAGGCGGCGAGCAGTACTTC	CASSQGLGGEQYF
.	TRBJ2-1	.	TRBV19	TGTGCCAGTAGGATGGGGGGGGACAACAATGAGCAGTTCTTC	CASRMGGDNNEQFF
.	TRBJ1-1	.	TRBV4-1	TGCGCCAGCAGCCAAGTCCTATCAGGGTCGAACACTGAAGCTTTCTTT	CASSQVLSGSNTEAFF
.	TRBJ2-5	once	TRBV5-4	TGTGCCAGCAGCTTGGGCGGGGCGCAAGAGACCCAGTACTTC	CASSLGGAQETQYF
.	TRBJ1-1	.	TRBV27	TGTGCCAGCGGCACGGGGAAAAACACTGAAGCTTTCTTT	CASGTGKNTEAFF
.	TRBJ2-7	.	TRBV15	TGTGCCACCAGCAGAGGGGGGGGCAATGGGGCCGAGCAGTACTTC	CATSRGGGNGAEQYF
.	TRBJ2-7	.	TRBV6-6	TGTGCCAGCACCCGGGGGAGCTCCTACGAGCAGTACTTC	CASTRGSSYEQYF